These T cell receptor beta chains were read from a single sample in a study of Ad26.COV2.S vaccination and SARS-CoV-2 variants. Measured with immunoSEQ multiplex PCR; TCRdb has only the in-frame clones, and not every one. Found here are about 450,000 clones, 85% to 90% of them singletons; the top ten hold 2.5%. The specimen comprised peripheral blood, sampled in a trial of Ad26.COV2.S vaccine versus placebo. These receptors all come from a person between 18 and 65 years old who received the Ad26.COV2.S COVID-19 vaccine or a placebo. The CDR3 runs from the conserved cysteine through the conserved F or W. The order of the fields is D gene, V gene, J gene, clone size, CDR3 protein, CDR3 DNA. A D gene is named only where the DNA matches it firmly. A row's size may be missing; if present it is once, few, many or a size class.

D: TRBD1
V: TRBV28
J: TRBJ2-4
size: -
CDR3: CASKLYEGAYIQYF
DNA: TGTGCCAGCAAGCTTTACGAGGGGGCTTACATTCAGTACTTC

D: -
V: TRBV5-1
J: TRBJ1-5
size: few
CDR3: CASSLGTYSNQPQHF
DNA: TGCGCCAGCAGCTTGGGGACGTATAGCAATCAGCCCCAGCATTTT

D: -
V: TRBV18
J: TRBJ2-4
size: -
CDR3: CASSPRSDHIQYF
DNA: TGTGCCAGCTCACCTAGGAGCGATCACATTCAGTACTTC

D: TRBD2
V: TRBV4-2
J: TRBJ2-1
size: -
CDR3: CASSQVSGGSNEQFF
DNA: TGTGCCAGCAGCCAAGTTAGCGGGGGATCCAATGAGCAGTTCTTC

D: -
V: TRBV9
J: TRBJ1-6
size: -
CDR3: CASSVGPNSPLHF
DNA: TGTGCCAGCAGCGTAGGCCCGAATTCACCCCTCCACTTT

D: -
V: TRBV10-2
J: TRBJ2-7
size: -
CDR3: CASSESGGGTYEQYF
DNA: TGCGCCAGCAGTGAGTCAGGGGGGGGCACCTACGAGCAGTACTTC

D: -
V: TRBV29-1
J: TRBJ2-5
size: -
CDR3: CSVETGGETQYF
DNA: TGCAGCGTTGAAACCGGGGGAGAGACCCAGTACTTC

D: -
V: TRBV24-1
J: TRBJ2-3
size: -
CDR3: CATSDPRGGLFTDTQYF
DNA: TGTGCCACCAGTGATCCAAGGGGGGGGTTATTCACAGATACGCAGTATTTT

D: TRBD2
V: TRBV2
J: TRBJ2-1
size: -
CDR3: CASSGGSSGDNEQFF
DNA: TGTGCCAGCAGTGGAGGTTCTAGCGGGGACAATGAGCAGTTCTTC

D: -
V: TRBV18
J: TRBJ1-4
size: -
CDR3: CASSPRRGREDEKLFF
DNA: TGTGCCAGCTCACCAAGGAGGGGCAGGGAGGATGAAAAACTGTTTTTT

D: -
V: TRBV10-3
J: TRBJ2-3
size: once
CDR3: CAISEGRGTQYF
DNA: TGTGCCATCAGTGAAGGGCGCGGTACGCAGTATTTT

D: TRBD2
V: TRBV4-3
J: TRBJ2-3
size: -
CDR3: CASSQARASGGAGYTQYF
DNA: TGCGCCAGCAGCCAAGCAAGGGCTAGCGGGGGGGCGGGATATACGCAGTATTTT

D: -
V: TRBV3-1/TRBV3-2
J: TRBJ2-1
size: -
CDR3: CASSQTLNNEQFF
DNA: TGTGCCAGCAGCCAAACTCTCAACAATGAGCAGTTCTTC

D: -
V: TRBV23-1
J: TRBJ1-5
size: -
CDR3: CASSQSRQPKPHQPQHF
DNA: TGCGCCAGCAGTCAATCGCGGCAGCCAAAGCCCCATCAGCCCCAGCATTTT

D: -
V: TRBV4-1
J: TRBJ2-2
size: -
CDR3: CASSPSPRGRDGELFF
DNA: TGCGCCAGCAGCCCCAGCCCTAGGGGGCGGGACGGGGAGCTGTTTTTT

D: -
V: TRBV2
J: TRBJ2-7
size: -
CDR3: CASSEALGQAVPYEQYF
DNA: TGTGCCAGCAGTGAAGCGCTTGGGCAGGCGGTTCCCTACGAGCAGTACTTC

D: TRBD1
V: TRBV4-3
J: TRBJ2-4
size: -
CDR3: CASSQSPLGGALNIQYF
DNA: TGCGCCAGCAGCCAGTCCCCTCTAGGGGGCGCTTTAAACATTCAGTACTTC

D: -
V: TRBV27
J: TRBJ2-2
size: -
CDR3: CASREWDTNTGELFF
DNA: TGTGCCAGCCGGGAGTGGGACACGAACACCGGGGAGCTGTTTTTT

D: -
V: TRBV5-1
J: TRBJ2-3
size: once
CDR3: CASSAWGGTDTQYF
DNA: TGCGCCAGCAGTGCTTGGGGCGGCACAGATACGCAGTATTTT

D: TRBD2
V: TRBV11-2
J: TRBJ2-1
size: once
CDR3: CASSESRTSFINEQFF
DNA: TGTGCCAGCAGCGAAAGCAGGACTAGCTTCATCAATGAGCAGTTCTTC

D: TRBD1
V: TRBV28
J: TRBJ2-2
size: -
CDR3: CASKPWDSWNTGELFF
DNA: TGTGCCAGCAAACCCTGGGACAGTTGGAACACCGGGGAGCTGTTTTTT

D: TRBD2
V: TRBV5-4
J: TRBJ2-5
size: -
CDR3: CASSLDPSGGETQYF
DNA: TGTGCCAGCAGCTTAGATCCTAGCGGGGGAGAGACCCAGTACTTC

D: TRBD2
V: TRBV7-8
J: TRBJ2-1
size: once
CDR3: CASSFGLAGVHEQFF
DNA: TGTGCCAGCAGCTTTGGACTAGCGGGAGTCCATGAGCAGTTCTTC

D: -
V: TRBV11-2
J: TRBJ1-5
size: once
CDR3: CASSLDLGLYSNQPQHF
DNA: TGTGCCAGCAGCTTAGATCTGGGGTTGTATAGCAATCAGCCCCAGCATTTT

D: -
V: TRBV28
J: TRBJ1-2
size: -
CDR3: CASSLLLNYGYTF
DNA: TGTGCCAGCAGTTTGCTGCTTAACTATGGCTACACCTTC

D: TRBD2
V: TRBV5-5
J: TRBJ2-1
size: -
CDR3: CASSLLAGTSYNEQFF
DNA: TGTGCCAGCAGCTTGTTAGCGGGGACCTCGTACAATGAGCAGTTCTTC

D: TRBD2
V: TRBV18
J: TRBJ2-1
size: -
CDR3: CASSPGAGAYNEQFF
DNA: TGTGCCAGCTCACCAGGAGCGGGGGCCTACAATGAGCAGTTCTTC

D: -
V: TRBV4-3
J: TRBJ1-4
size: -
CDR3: CASSQDRRGPDEKLFF
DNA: TGCGCCAGCAGCCAAGATAGACGGGGTCCGGATGAAAAACTGTTTTTT

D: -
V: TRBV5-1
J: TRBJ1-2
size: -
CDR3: CASSLGDIMVQAEANYGYTF
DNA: TGCGCCAGCAGCTTGGGGGATATAATGGTACAGGCGGAAGCTAACTATGGCTACACCTTC

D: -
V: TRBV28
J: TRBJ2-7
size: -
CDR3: CASSPPGYEQYF
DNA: TGTGCCAGCAGTCCCCCAGGCTACGAGCAGTACTTC

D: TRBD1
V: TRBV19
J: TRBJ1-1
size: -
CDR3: CASGQGANLNPEAFF
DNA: TGTGCCAGCGGACAGGGGGCGAATTTGAACCCTGAAGCTTTCTTT

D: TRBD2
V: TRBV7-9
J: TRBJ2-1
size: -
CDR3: CASSNTGTSQGEQFF
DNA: TGTGCCAGCAGCAATACCGGGACTAGCCAGGGTGAGCAGTTCTTC

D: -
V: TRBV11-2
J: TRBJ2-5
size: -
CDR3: CASEASPNWETQYF
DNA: TGTGCCAGCGAGGCTAGCCCTAACTGGGAGACCCAGTACTTC

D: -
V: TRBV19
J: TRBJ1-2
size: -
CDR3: CASSPRRDYGYTF
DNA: TGTGCCAGTAGCCCCCGGCGGGACTATGGCTACACCTTC

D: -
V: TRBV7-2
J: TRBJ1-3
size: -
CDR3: CASSPMTGAGNTIYF
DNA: TGTGCCAGCAGCCCAATGACAGGAGCTGGAAACACCATATATTTT

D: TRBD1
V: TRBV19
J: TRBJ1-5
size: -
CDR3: CASSSSPRTGSSNQPQHF
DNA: TGTGCCAGTAGTTCATCCCCTCGGACAGGGTCTAGCAATCAGCCCCAGCATTTT

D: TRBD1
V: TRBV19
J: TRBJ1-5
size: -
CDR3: CASSVRLTGLRQPQHF
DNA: TGTGCCAGTAGCGTTAGATTGACAGGGTTGCGACAGCCCCAGCATTTT

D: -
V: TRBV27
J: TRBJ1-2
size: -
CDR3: CASSLYQDGYGYTF
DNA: TGTGCCAGCAGTTTATATCAGGATGGCTATGGCTACACCTTC

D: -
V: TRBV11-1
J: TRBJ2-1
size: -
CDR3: CASSLGLGYDEQFF
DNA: TGTGCCAGCAGCTTAGGATTGGGCTACGATGAGCAGTTCTTC

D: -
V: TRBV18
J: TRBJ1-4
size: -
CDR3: CASSPRVNTNEKLFF
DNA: TGTGCCAGCTCACCGAGAGTGAACACTAATGAAAAACTGTTTTTT

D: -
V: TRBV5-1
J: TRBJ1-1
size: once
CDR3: CASRMAVASNTEAFF
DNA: TGCGCCAGCAGAATGGCCGTGGCATCCAACACTGAAGCTTTCTTT

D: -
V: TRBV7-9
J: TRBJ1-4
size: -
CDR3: CASSPYRVGEKLFF
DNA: TGTGCCAGCAGCCCTTACAGGGTCGGGGAAAAACTGTTTTTT

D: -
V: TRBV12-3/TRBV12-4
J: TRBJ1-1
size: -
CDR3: CASSLRQNTEAFF
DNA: TGTGCCAGCAGTTTAAGGCAGAACACTGAAGCTTTCTTT

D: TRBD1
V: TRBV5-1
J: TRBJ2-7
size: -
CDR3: CASSWYRDRGYEQYF
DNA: TGCGCCAGCAGCTGGTACCGGGACAGGGGTTACGAGCAGTACTTC

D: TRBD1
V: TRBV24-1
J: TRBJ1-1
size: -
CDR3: CATSDPGTGGGEAFF
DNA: TGTGCCACCAGTGATCCCGGGACAGGGGGCGGTGAAGCTTTCTTT

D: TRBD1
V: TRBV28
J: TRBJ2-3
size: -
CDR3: CASSASGGPTDTQYF
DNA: TGTGCCAGCAGTGCATCAGGGGGACCCACAGATACGCAGTATTTT

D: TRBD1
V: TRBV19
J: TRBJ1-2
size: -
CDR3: CASSTRRQGANYGYTF
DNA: TGTGCCAGTAGTACCCGCCGACAGGGCGCTAACTATGGCTACACCTTC

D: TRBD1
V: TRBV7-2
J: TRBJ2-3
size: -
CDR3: CASSLGQLSSTDTQYF
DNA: TGTGCCAGCAGCCTGGGACAGTTGTCTAGCACAGATACGCAGTATTTT

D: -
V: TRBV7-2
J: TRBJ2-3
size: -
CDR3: CASSAGTYRTDTQYF
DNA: TGTGCCAGCAGCGCGGGGACTTACCGCACAGATACGCAGTATTTT

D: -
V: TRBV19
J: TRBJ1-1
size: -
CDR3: CASSMIGRVNTEAFF
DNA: TGTGCCAGTAGTATGATCGGTAGAGTGAACACTGAAGCTTTCTTT

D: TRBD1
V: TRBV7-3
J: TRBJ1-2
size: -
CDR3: CASSRDRGLNGYTF
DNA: TGTGCCAGCAGCCGGGACAGGGGATTGAATGGCTACACCTTC

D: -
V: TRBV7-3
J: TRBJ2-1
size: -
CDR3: CASSLMAQGEQFF
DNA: TGTGCCAGCAGCTTAATGGCGCAAGGTGAGCAGTTCTTC

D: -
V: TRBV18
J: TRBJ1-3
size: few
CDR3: CASSPPAGSFSGNTIYF
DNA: TGTGCCAGCTCACCACCGGCGGGGTCCTTCAGTGGAAACACCATATATTTT

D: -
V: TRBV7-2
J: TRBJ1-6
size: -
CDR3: CASSLELGRDSPLHF
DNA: TGTGCCAGCAGCTTAGAGCTGGGGCGGGATTCACCCCTCCACTTT

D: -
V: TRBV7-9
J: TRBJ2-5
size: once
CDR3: CASSLRGRRETQYF
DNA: TGTGCCAGCAGCTTAAGGGGCCGGAGGGAGACCCAGTACTTC

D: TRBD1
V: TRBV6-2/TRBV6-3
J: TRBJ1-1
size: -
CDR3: CASSHPTGWSNTEAFF
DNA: TGTGCCAGCAGCCACCCGACAGGGTGGTCGAACACTGAAGCTTTCTTT

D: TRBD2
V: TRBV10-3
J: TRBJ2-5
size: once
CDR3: CAISPQRGLQETQYF
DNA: TGTGCCATCTCTCCTCAGCGGGGGCTCCAAGAGACCCAGTACTTC

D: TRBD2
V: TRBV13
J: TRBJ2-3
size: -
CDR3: CASSYYPSGSTDTQYF
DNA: TGTGCCAGCAGCTACTATCCTAGCGGGAGTACAGATACGCAGTATTTT

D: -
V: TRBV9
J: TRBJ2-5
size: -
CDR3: CASSLYYGQQGTQYF
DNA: TGTGCCAGCAGCCTATACTACGGACAGCAGGGGACCCAGTACTTC